A selection of T cell receptor beta chains follows, all from one sample in a study of STAT5B mutations in CD4+ large granular lymphocyte leukemia. The repertoire was sequenced with immunoSEQ multiplex PCR; TCRdb's copy has only in-frame clones and lacks some. The sample has 32,000 or so clones, around 90% seen once. The sample consisted of CD4+ T cells from blood buffy coats. These receptors all come from a human donor in good health. The CDR3 runs from the conserved cysteine through the conserved F or W. Each record gives: V gene, D gene, J gene, CDR3 length, clone size, CDR3 DNA, CDR3 protein. D genes are given only for firm matches. Size is stated for part of the rows, as once, few or many counts, or as a class when the clone is expanded.

V: TRBV6-1
D: .
J: TRBJ2-3
length: 15
size: .
DNA: TGTGCCAGCAGTGTAGAGCTTTACCGGTTAGATACGCAGTATTTT
CDR3: CASSVELYRLDTQYF

V: TRBV5-4
D: TRBD1
J: TRBJ2-1
length: 15
size: .
DNA: TGTGCCAGCAGCTTGGGTGACAGGGATTCTAATGAGCAGTTCTTC
CDR3: CASSLGDRDSNEQFF

V: TRBV4-3
D: TRBD2
J: TRBJ2-3
length: 15
size: .
DNA: TGCGCCAGCAGCCAAGATCCGGGGGGTTCAGATACGCAGTATTTT
CDR3: CASSQDPGGSDTQYF

V: TRBV28
D: TRBD2
J: TRBJ2-1
length: 17
size: .
DNA: TGTGCCAGCAGTTTAGTTTCTAGCGGGAACTACTACAATGAGCAGTTCTTC
CDR3: CASSLVSSGNYYNEQFF

V: TRBV9
D: .
J: TRBJ2-1
length: 16
size: .
DNA: TGTGCCAGCAGCTTATTCTCCGCGGGCTCCTACAATGAGCAGTTCTTC
CDR3: CASSLFSAGSYNEQFF

V: TRBV5-1
D: TRBD1
J: TRBJ1-2
length: 15
size: once
DNA: TGCGCCAGCAGCTTGGCCCGACAGGGGGCCTTTGGCTACACCTTC
CDR3: CASSLARQGAFGYTF

V: TRBV19
D: .
J: TRBJ2-7
length: 12
size: .
DNA: TGTGCCAGTAGTGTCGACTCCTACGAGCAGTACTTC
CDR3: CASSVDSYEQYF

V: TRBV5-4
D: .
J: TRBJ2-6
length: 15
size: .
DNA: TGTGCCAGCAGCTTGGATCTCTCTGGGGCCAACGTCCTGACTTTC
CDR3: CASSLDLSGANVLTF

V: TRBV7-3
D: TRBD1
J: TRBJ1-1
length: 13
size: .
DNA: TGTGCCAGCAGCCGAGCAGGGGGTAGTGAAGCTTTCTTT
CDR3: CASSRAGGSEAFF

V: TRBV18
D: .
J: TRBJ1-2
length: 12
size: .
DNA: TGTGCCAGCTCACCAATGAGGGATGGCTACACCTTC
CDR3: CASSPMRDGYTF

V: TRBV6-1
D: .
J: TRBJ1-2
length: 14
size: .
DNA: TGTGCCAGCAGTGAATTTAGCTCCTTCTATGGCTACACCTTC
CDR3: CASSEFSSFYGYTF

V: TRBV10-3
D: .
J: TRBJ1-1
length: 12
size: .
DNA: TGTGCCATCAGTGAGGGGACGGCTGAAGCTTTCTTT
CDR3: CAISEGTAEAFF

V: TRBV6-5
D: TRBD2
J: TRBJ2-1
length: 13
size: .
DNA: TGTGCCAGCAGTTTTGGCGGGAGATATGAGCAGTTCTTC
CDR3: CASSFGGRYEQFF

V: TRBV6-1
D: .
J: TRBJ1-2
length: 16
size: .
DNA: TGTGCCAGCAGTGAAGGACCTAAAGCAGGGATGGGTGGCTACACCTTC
CDR3: CASSEGPKAGMGGYTF

V: TRBV5-1
D: .
J: TRBJ2-7
length: 14
size: .
DNA: TGCGCCAGCAGCTTGACGACTTCCTCCTACGAGCAGTACTTC
CDR3: CASSLTTSSYEQYF

V: TRBV19
D: .
J: TRBJ1-5
length: 12
size: .
DNA: TGTGCCAGCAAACAAGGGGATCAGCCCCAGCATTTT
CDR3: CASKQGDQPQHF

V: TRBV2
D: .
J: TRBJ1-1
length: 13
size: .
DNA: TGTGCCAGCAGTGGCGCAGAGAACACTGAAGCTTTCTTT
CDR3: CASSGAENTEAFF

V: TRBV2
D: .
J: TRBJ2-3
length: 15
size: .
DNA: TGTGCCAGCAGTGGTATGTGGGGGGAAACAGATACGCAGTATTTT
CDR3: CASSGMWGETDTQYF

V: TRBV27
D: .
J: TRBJ1-5
length: 14
size: .
DNA: TGTGCCAGCAGTACCCACAGGGATGGTCAGCCCCAGCATTTT
CDR3: CASSTHRDGQPQHF

V: TRBV7-2
D: .
J: TRBJ1-4
length: 14
size: .
DNA: TGTGCCAGCAGCGGAGACCTCAATAGCGGAAAACTGTTTTTT
CDR3: CASSGDLNSGKLFF

V: TRBV28
D: .
J: TRBJ1-2
length: 12
size: few
DNA: TGTGCCAGCAGTTCCCCGGACTATGGCTACACCTTC
CDR3: CASSSPDYGYTF

V: TRBV10-3
D: .
J: TRBJ1-1
length: 14
size: .
DNA: TGTGCCATCAGTGAGGGACAGACGAACACTGAAGCTTTCTTT
CDR3: CAISEGQTNTEAFF

V: TRBV11-2
D: TRBD1
J: TRBJ1-1
length: 14
size: .
DNA: TGTGCCAGCGGAACCGGGACAGGGACTGGTGAAGCTTTCTTT
CDR3: CASGTGTGTGEAFF

V: TRBV27
D: .
J: TRBJ2-3
length: 13
size: once
DNA: TGTGCCAGCAGTTTAGGCGTCACAGATACGCAGTATTTT
CDR3: CASSLGVTDTQYF

V: TRBV7-2
D: .
J: TRBJ2-7
length: 18
size: few
DNA: TGTGCCAGCAGCTCAACGCAACTCCTAGCAACCTCCTCCTACGAGCAGTACTTC
CDR3: CASSSTQLLATSSYEQYF

V: TRBV5-1
D: .
J: TRBJ2-6
length: 17
size: .
DNA: TGCGCCAGCAGCTTGGCGCCAGGTTCCTCTGGGGCCAACGTCCTGACTTTC
CDR3: CASSLAPGSSGANVLTF

V: TRBV15
D: .
J: TRBJ2-1
length: 15
size: .
DNA: TGTGCCACCAGCAGAGAGGGCCAACTCTACAATGAGCAGTTCTTC
CDR3: CATSREGQLYNEQFF

V: TRBV19
D: TRBD1
J: TRBJ2-2
length: 13
size: .
DNA: TGTGCCAGCAGGGGGCTGAACACCGGGGAGCTGTTTTTT
CDR3: CASRGLNTGELFF

V: TRBV20-1
D: .
J: TRBJ2-2
length: 11
size: .
DNA: TGCAGTGCGGATTTTAGGGGGGAGCTGTTTTTT
CDR3: CSADFRGELFF

V: TRBV29-1
D: TRBD1
J: TRBJ2-1
length: 16
size: .
DNA: TGCAGCGTTGCTACCGCCGGGACAGGGAGTTTCAATGAGCAGTTCTTC
CDR3: CSVATAGTGSFNEQFF

V: TRBV27
D: TRBD1
J: TRBJ1-5
length: 15
size: .
DNA: TGTGCCAGCAGTTTATCAAGACAGGGGAATCAGCCCCAGCATTTT
CDR3: CASSLSRQGNQPQHF

V: TRBV9
D: TRBD2
J: TRBJ2-2
length: 16
size: .
DNA: TGTGCCAGCAGCGTCCAGTCGGGGGGGGCGACCGGGGAGCTGTTTTTT
CDR3: CASSVQSGGATGELFF

V: TRBV5-1
D: TRBD1
J: TRBJ1-4
length: 16
size: .
DNA: TGCGCCAGCAGCCCCACCCCGGGACAGAGTAATGAAAAACTGTTTTTT
CDR3: CASSPTPGQSNEKLFF

V: TRBV19
D: TRBD1
J: TRBJ2-5
length: 14
size: once
DNA: TGTGCCAGTAGTGTTAGACAGGGCGCAGAGACCCAGTACTTC
CDR3: CASSVRQGAETQYF

V: TRBV2
D: .
J: TRBJ1-1
length: 13
size: .
DNA: TGTGCCAGCACCAGCCTACCGAACACTGAAGCTTTCTTT
CDR3: CASTSLPNTEAFF

V: TRBV10-3
D: .
J: TRBJ2-1
length: 15
size: .
DNA: TGTGCCATCAGTGATTTTGGGAGCTCCTACAATGAGCAGTTCTTC
CDR3: CAISDFGSSYNEQFF

V: TRBV7-9
D: .
J: TRBJ2-1
length: 12
size: .
DNA: TGTGCCAGCAGCTTAAGGGACAATGAGCAGTTCTTC
CDR3: CASSLRDNEQFF

V: TRBV2
D: .
J: TRBJ1-1
length: 15
size: .
DNA: TGTGCCAGCAGCCCGGACAGCTCGATCCGGACTGAAGCTTTCTTT
CDR3: CASSPDSSIRTEAFF

V: TRBV4-3
D: .
J: TRBJ1-1
length: 14
size: .
DNA: TGCGCCAGCAGCCCACAGATCAGGAACACTGAAGCTTTCTTT
CDR3: CASSPQIRNTEAFF

V: TRBV29-1
D: .
J: TRBJ1-5
length: 9
size: .
DNA: TGCAGCGCCACCCGACAGGAGGATTTT
CDR3: CSATRQEDF

V: TRBV9
D: TRBD1
J: TRBJ1-2
length: 14
size: .
DNA: TGTGCCAGCAGGGGAGGGACAGGGGGCTATGGCTACACCTTC
CDR3: CASRGGTGGYGYTF

V: TRBV2
D: TRBD2
J: TRBJ2-2
length: 16
size: .
DNA: TGTGCCAGCAGTGAGACTAGCGGGAGGGCCACCGGGGAGCTGTTTTTT
CDR3: CASSETSGRATGELFF

V: TRBV28
D: TRBD1
J: TRBJ1-5
length: 15
size: .
DNA: TGTGCCAGCAGTTTATCAGGGGGAAGGAATCAGCCCCAGCATTTT
CDR3: CASSLSGGRNQPQHF

V: TRBV25-1
D: TRBD2
J: TRBJ2-3
length: 15
size: .
DNA: TGTGCCAGCAGTGGAACTACGGGGGGGACAGATACGCAGTATTTT
CDR3: CASSGTTGGTDTQYF

V: TRBV9
D: .
J: TRBJ2-3
length: 15
size: .
DNA: TGTGCCAGCAGCGTGGGGGTTACAATCACAGATACGCAGTATTTT
CDR3: CASSVGVTITDTQYF